This T cell receptor (beta chain) came from a study of T-cell reconstitution after alpha-beta-depleted transplantation in children. With 1 base removed from V and 2 bases from J, the gap between germline ends came to 9 bases. The CDR3 length is 13 residues. The V gene's germline CDR1 is DFQATT and CDR2 SNEGSKA (reference sequence). Unique molecular identifiers were incorporated when the TCRbeta library was constructed. TCRdb analysed the PCR reads with MiXCR anew, one entry per CDR3 protein. The table lists about 980,000 distinct CDR3 sequences, around 30% of them singletons. Whole-study results and caveats: Among T cells one year after transplant, newly produced cells accounted for most counts and diversity. Several hundred expanded graft clones reportedly supplied alpha-beta T cells about two months after transplant. After transplant, high TCRbeta diversity at day 60 in some patients arose from surviving recipient T cells and thymic progenitors.

As regards this clonotype: Its antigen is not identified.

The input for sequencing was PBMCs, mostly from graft donor cells, taken 360 days after TCRalphabeta/CD19-depleted stem cell transplant. The sequence was collected from a boy in the first two years of life who had a stem cell transplant for SCID, so the T cells may come from the graft donor. The rearrangement uses TRBV20-1 and TRBJ2-7, with D maybe TRBD1 (5 bases). The CDR3 DNA is TGCAGTGCTAGAGTGTCAGGGACCTACGAGCAGTACTTC. Translating gives CSARVSGTYEQYF.